Shown below are 8 T cell receptor beta chains from a single sample sequenced in a study of blood T cell repertoires in COVID-19. Assay used: immunoSEQ multiplex PCR; TCRdb lists only in-frame clones, some missing. The table records tens of thousands of clones, around 89% of them present only once. Sequenced material: peripheral blood. All receptors derive from a man between 60 and 70 years old with active or convalescent COVID-19.

J is TRBJ2-3 and V is TRBV5-4; 7 bases line up with TRBD2. Germline values: CDR1 SGHNT, CDR2 YYREEE (reference sequence). There are 18 residues in the CDR3. The V and J ends lost 1 base and 1 base, in that order; junction bases with no gene match: 12. The CDR3 nucleotides are TGTGCCAGCAGCTTGAATGGGGGAGGGCCGAGACGCACAGATACGCAGTATTTT. It codes for CASSLNGGGPRRTDTQYF. Combining the CDR3 with reference TRBV5-4 and TRBJ2-3 gives the whole variable domain ETGVTQSPTHLIKTRGQQVTLRCSSQSGHNTVSWYQQALGQGPQFIFQYYREEENGRGNFPPRFSGLQFPNYSSELNVNALELDDSALYLCASSLNGGGPRRTDTQYFGPGTRLTVL.

The chain combines TRBV9 with TRBJ2-3, with 7 bases identical to TRBD1. CDR3 size: 16 residues. After removal of 1 base from V and 1 base from J, the junction contained 6 bases not matched to a gene. Germline lookup yields CDR1 SGDLS and CDR2 YYNGEE. The CDR3 here is CASSVQGQVRTDTQYF. The DNA for the CDR3 is TGTGCCAGCAGCGTACAAGGACAGGTTCGCACAGATACGCAGTATTTT.

The sample holds one count of this clone. V is TRBV7-8 and J is TRBJ1-2; 7 nucleotides agree with TRBD1. The ends lost 1 base at V and 9 bases at J; junction bases unmatched: 5. Germline V gene data show CDR1 as SGHVS and CDR2 as FQNEAQ. This CDR3 is built from 13 residues. The CDR3 DNA sequence: TGTGCCAGCAGCTTAGGAGGGGGCTACAGCTACACCTTC. It yields the protein CASSLGGGYSYTF.

V is TRBV29-1 and J is TRBJ2-2, with D uncertain. This CDR3 has 12 amino acids. CDR1 is SQVTM, CDR2 ANQGSEA, per germline. Trimming removed 4 bases from V and 6 bases from J, with 9 bases in between. CDR3 nucleotides: TGCAGCGTTGTTTTGGGCCCCGGGGAGCTGTTTTTT. Protein sequence: CSVVLGPGELFF.

The chain couples TRBV28 to TRBJ1-4; D gene unclear. From germline, CDR1 is MDHEN and CDR2 SYDVKM. V was shortened by 3 bases and J by 11 bases, with 10 bases between the two germline ends. This CDR3 contains 12 residues. CDR3 DNA: TGTGCCAGCAGTTTGGCAGGTTGGAAACTGTTTTTT. Protein: CASSLAGWKLFF. Supplemented by reference TRBV28 and TRBJ1-4, the full variable domain reads DVKVTQSSRYLVKRTGEKVFLECVQDMDHENMFWYRQDPGLGLRLIYFSYDVKMKEKGDIPEGYSVSREKKERFSLILESASTNQTSMYLCASSLAGWKLFFGSGTQLSVL.

The chain uses TRBV19 and TRBJ2-7; 10 nucleotides match TRBD2. V lost 5 bases and J lost 4; bases outside the gene matches: 11. Germline CDR1 reads LNHDA; CDR2 reads SQIVND (reference sequence). There are 16 residues in the CDR3. DNA of the CDR3: TGTGCCAGTAGTGCGGGAAGCGGGAGGGCCAGGTACGAGCAGTACTTC. Protein: CASSAGSGRARYEQYF.

The rearrangement joins TRBV7-9 to TRBJ2-3, with a weak D call TRBD2 (5 bases). V was clipped by 5 bases and J by 0 bases, with 12 bases between them. The CDR3 length is 15 residues. Germline loops: CDR1 SEHNR, CDR2 FQNEAQ (reference sequence). The CDR3 spells CASSRRGTSTDTQYF. CDR3 coding DNA: TGTGCCAGCAGCCGCCGGGGAACTAGCACAGATACGCAGTATTTT. Drawing the rest from reference TRBV7-9 and TRBJ2-3, the complete variable domain is DTGVSQNPRHKITKRGQNVTFRCDPISEHNRLYWYRQTLGQGPEFLTYFQNEAQLEKSRLLSDRFSAERPKGSFSTLEIQRTEQGDSAMYLCASSRRGTSTDTQYFGPGTRLTVL.

This clone showed up just once. This chain connects TRBV5-1 to TRBJ2-7; 7 nucleotides agree with TRBD2. CDR1 and CDR2 from the germline V gene are SGHRS and YFSETQ. This CDR3 has 15 residues. The J segment lost 0 bases and the V segment lost 1 base, leaving 4 bases of the junction unmatched. In nucleotides, the CDR3 is TGCGCCAGCAGCTTGTCGGGACTAAGCTCCTACGAGCAGTACTTC. Residues: CASSLSGLSSYEQYF.